A selection of T cell receptor beta chains follows, all from one sample in a study of T cell responses to AZD1222 COVID-19 vaccine. Produced via immunoSEQ multiplex PCR; TCRdb's table is partial and in-frame only. The sample consists of roughly 180,000 clones, roughly 93% of them appearing once. Sequenced material: peripheral blood, taken on day 0 of AZD1222 vaccination. The receptors were gathered from an adult in good health. CDR3s include the opening cysteine and the closing phenylalanine or tryptophan. The order of the fields is CDR3 protein, V gene, CDR3 length.

CDR3: CASRFRSASYEQYF
V: TRBV6-5
length: 14

CDR3: CASSLRAGADTQYF
V: TRBV7-8
length: 14

CDR3: CASSVVGSNEQFF
V: TRBV9
length: 13

CDR3: CASSSRTSGSEQFF
V: TRBV19
length: 14

CDR3: CASSRASGWGTEAFF
V: TRBV19
length: 15

CDR3: CATSDPKLGNTGELFF
V: TRBV24-1
length: 16

CDR3: CASSLAGGPLETQYF
V: TRBV27
length: 15

CDR3: CASSLSASGGFNEQFF
V: TRBV27
length: 16

CDR3: CASSWTSGRRGNIQYF
V: TRBV27
length: 16

CDR3: CASSLGRLSAKNIQYF
V: TRBV7-2
length: 16